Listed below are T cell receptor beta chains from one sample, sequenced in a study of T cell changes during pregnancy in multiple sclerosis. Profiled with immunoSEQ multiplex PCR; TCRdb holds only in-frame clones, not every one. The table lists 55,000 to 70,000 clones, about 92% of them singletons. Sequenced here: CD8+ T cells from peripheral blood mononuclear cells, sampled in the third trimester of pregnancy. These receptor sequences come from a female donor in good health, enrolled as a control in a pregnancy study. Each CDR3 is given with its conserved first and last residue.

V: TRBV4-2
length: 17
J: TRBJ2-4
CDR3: CASSQDPSGGARDIQYF

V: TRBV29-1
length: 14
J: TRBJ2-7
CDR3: CSVEATSEGYEQYF

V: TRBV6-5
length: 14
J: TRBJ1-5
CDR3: CASSYGQGNQPQHF

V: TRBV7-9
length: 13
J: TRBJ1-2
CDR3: CASSLGEGYGYTF

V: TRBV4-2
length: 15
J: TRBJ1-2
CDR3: CASSQDWVGQGGYTF

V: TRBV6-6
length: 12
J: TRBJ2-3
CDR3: CASSGQLDTQYF

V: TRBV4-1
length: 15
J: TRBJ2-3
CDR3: CASSPAPRSTDTQYF

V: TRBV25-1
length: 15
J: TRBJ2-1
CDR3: CASSEFGGPYNEQFF

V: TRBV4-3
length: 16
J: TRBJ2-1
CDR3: CASSPRLAGDYNEQFF

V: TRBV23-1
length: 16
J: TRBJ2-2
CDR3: CANKLKGTRNTGELFF

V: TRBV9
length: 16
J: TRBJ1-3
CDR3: CASSVGGGHSGNTIYF

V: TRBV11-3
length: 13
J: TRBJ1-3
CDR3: CASPGSAGNTIYF

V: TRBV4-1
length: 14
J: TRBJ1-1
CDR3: CASSQPGQGIEAFF

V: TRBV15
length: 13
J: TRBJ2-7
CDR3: CATRGGNAYEQYF

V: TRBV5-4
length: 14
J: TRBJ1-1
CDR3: CASRVGAVTTEAFF

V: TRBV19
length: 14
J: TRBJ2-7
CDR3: CASSTLGTYYEQYF

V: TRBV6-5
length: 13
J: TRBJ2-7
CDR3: CASSYSGSLEQYF

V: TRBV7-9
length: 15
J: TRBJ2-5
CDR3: CASSFLGRKQETQYF

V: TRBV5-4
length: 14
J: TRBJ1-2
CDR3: CASSGWDRDYGYTF

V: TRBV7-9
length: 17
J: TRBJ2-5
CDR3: CASSLEAPWSPRETQYF

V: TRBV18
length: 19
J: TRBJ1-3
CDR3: CASSPPITGARVSGNTIYF

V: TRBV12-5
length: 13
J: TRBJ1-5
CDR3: CASGPGTFGPQHF

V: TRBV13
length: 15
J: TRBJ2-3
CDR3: CASSKPGLGEDTQYF

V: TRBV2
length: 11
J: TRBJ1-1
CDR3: CASSGRLEAFF

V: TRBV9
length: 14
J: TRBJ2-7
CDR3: CASSVRQGSYEQYF

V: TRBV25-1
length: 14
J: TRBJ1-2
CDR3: CASSYRGDNYGYTF

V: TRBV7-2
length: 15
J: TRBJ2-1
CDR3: CASSIGHGSYNEQFF

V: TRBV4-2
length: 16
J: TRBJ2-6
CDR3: CASSRQGLAGANVLTF

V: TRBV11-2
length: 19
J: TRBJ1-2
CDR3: CASSLYAAHRPSTGYGYTF

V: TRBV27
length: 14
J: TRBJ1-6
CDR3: CASSPTGDHSPLHF

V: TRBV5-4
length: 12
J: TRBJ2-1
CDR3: CASSSPAAEQFF

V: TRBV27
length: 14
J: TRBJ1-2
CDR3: CASSSGQGGYGYTF

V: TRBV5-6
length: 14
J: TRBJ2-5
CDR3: CASSPERYYETQYF

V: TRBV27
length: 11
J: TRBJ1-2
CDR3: CASWTSYGYTF

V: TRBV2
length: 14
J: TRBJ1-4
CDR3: CASSEYRVDEKLFF

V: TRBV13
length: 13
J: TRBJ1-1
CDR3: CASSLEMTTEAFF

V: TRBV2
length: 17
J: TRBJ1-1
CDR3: CASPSGGGGLRNTEAFF

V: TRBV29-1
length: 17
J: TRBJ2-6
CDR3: CSVEGQGPTSGANVLTF

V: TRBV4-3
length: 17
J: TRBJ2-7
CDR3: CASSQDRSGGASYEQYF

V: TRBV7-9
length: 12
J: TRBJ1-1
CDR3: CASRLDSTEAFF

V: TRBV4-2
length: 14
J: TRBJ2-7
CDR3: CASSQPGTDYEQYF

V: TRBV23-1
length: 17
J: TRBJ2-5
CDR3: CASFPIVGTKSQETQYF

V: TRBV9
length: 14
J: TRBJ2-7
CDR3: CASSVDTPHYEQYF

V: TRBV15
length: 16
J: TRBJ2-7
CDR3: CATSRTRLPAYSGQYF

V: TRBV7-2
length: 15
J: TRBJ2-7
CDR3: CASSPRVAGSYEQYF

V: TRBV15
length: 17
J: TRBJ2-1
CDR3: CATSRETGGQGGNEQFF

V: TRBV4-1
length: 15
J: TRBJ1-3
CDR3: CASSQGKGTGNTIYF